This T cell receptor beta chain is drawn from a study of immune evolution from preneoplasia to lung adenocarcinoma. Study-level points and caveats: From normal lung to invasive adenocarcinoma, top clone frequencies appeared to decrease. Later-stage lesions seemingly showed higher T cell density and diversity than normal lung.

Per the germline V gene, CDR1 is GTSNPN and CDR2 is SVGIG (reference sequence). CDR3 length: 13 amino acids. Trimming left V 0 bases short and J 4 bases short, with 10 bases between. Regarding this clone: The target antigen is unknown.

The repertoire was sequenced with immunoSEQ multiplex PCR; TCRdb's copy has only in-frame clones and lacks some. The repertoire holds 7,600 or so clones, with 79% as singletons. The clonotype was recovered from a person between 60 and 79 years old with lung adenocarcinoma. Material for sequencing was FFPE adjacent normal lung tissue. The genes are TRBV30 and TRBJ2-7; TRBD2 is a possible D gene (5 bases). The CDR3 protein is CAWSVGREYEQYF. The CDR3, as DNA: TGTGCCTGGAGTGTAGGTCGGGAATACGAGCAGTACTTC.